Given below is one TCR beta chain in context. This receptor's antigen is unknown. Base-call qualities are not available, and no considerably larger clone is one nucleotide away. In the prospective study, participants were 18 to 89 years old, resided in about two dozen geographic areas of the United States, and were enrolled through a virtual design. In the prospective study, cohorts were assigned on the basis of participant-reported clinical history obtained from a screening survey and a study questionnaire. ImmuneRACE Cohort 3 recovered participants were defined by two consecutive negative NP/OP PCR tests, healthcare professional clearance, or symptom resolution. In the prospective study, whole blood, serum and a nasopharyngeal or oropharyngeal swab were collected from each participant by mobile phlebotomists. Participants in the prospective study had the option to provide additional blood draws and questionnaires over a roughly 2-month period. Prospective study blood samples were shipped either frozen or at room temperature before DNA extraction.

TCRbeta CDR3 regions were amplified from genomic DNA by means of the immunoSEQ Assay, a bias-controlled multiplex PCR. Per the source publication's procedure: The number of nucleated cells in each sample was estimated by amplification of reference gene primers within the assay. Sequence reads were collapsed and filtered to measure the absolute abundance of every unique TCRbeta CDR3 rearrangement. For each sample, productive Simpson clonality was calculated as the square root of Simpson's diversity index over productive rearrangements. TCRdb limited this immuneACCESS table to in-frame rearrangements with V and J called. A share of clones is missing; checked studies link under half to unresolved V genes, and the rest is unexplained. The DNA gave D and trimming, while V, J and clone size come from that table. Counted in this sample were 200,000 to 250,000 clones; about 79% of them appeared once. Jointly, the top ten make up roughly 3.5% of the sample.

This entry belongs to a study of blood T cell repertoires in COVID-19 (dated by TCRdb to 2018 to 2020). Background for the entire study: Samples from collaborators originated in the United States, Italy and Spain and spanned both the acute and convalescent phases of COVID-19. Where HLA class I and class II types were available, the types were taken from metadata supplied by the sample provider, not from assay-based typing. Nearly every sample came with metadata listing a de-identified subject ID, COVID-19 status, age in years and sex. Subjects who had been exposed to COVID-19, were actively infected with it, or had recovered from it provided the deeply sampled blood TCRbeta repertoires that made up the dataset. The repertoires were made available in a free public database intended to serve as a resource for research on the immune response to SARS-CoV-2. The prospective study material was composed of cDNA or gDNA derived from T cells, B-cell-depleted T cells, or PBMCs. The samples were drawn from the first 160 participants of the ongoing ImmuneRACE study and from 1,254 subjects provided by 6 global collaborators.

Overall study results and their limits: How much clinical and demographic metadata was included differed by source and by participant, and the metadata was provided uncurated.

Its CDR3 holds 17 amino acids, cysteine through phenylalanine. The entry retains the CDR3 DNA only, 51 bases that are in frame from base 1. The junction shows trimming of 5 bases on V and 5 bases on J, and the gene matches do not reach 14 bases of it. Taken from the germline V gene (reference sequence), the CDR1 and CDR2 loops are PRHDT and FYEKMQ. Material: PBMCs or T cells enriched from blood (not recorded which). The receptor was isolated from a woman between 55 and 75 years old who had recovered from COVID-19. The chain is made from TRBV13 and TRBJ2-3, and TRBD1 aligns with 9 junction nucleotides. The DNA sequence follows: TGTGCCAGCAGCCGCGACGGGCCTGGGACAGGGCAAGATACGCAGTATTTT. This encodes CASSRDGPGTGQDTQYF.